This T cell receptor (beta chain) was sequenced for a study of tumor-infiltrating lymphocytes in primary liver carcinoma. This clonotype is a singleton in its sample. What it recognizes is unknown. TCR beta cDNA was reverse-transcribed from roughly 0.45 ug of total RNA. The reaction used a constant-region primer and ProtoScript II reverse transcriptase. Three-round nested multiplex PCR performed with slightly modified ARM-PCR produced the TCR beta libraries. Rounds one and two of PCR, each of about 10 cycles, were primed with TRBV1-TRBV30 forward primers and a C-beta reverse primer. In TCRdb, the multiplex PCR reads were re-called with MiXCR into one record per CDR3 protein. The table has 40,000 to 55,000 distinct CDR3 sequences, about 78% seen once. This CDR3 contains 13 residues. In germline, CDR1 is SGHTS, CDR2 YDEGEE. The V and J ends lost 5 bases and 13 bases respectively, with 21 bases between them.

Whole-study results and caveats: Between tumor regions, pairs overlapped more than tumor-adjacent and tumor-blood pairs did. Tumors had a significantly higher top-250-clone fraction than blood (p = 0.039).

Co-extracting RNA and DNA was done with roughly 17-32 mg of unsorted bulk tissue as input. The chain links TRBV5-8 to TRBJ1-1, with a weak D call TRBD1 (6 bases). The source material was liver tumor tissue from sampling region 5. The sample's subset: tumor region T5, tumor centre. The TCR sequence derives from a man aged 35-49 years with primary liver carcinoma and hepatitis B virus infection. The CDR3 sequence is CASRQTGPTKVFF. The CDR3 nucleotides are TGTGCCAGCAGACAAACAGGGCCCACTAAAGTTTTCTTT. The variable domain in full, completed from reference TRBV5-8 and TRBJ1-1, reads EAGVTQSPTHLIKTRGQQATLRCSPISGHTSVYWYQQALGLGLQFLLWYDEGEERNRGNFPPRFSGRQFPNYSSELNVNALELEDSALYLCASRQTGPTKVFFGQGTRLTVV.